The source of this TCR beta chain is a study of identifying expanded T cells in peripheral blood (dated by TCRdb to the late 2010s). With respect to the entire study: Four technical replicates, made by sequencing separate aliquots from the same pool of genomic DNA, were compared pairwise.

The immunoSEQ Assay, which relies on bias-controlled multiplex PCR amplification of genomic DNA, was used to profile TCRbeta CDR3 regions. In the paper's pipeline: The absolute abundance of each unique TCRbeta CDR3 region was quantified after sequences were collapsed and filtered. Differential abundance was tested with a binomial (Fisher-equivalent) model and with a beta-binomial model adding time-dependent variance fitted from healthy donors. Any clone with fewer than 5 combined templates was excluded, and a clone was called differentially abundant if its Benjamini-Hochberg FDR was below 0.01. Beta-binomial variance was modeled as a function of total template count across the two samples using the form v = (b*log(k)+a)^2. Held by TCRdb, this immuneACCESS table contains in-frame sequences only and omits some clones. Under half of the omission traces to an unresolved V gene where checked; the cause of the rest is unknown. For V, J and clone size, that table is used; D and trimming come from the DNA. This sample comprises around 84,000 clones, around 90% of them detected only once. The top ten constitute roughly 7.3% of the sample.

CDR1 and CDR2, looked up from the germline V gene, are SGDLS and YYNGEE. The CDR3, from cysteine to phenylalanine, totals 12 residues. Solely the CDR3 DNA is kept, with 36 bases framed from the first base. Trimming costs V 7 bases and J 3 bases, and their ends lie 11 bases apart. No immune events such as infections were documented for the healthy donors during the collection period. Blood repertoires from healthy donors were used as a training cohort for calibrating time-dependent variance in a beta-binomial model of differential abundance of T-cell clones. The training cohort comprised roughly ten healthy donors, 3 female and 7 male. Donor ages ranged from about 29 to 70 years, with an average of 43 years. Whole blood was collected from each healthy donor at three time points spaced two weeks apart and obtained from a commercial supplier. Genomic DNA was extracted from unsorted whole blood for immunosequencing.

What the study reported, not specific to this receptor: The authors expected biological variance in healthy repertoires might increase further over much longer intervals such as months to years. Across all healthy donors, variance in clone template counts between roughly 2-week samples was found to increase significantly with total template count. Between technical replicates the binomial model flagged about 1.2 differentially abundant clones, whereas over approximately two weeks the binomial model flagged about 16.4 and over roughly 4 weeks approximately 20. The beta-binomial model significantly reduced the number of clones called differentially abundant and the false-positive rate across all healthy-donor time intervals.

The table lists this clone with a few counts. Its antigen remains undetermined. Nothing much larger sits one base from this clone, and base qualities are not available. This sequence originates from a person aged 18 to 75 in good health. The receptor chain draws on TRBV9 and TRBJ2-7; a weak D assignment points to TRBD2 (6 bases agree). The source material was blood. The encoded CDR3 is CASGRGGYEQYF. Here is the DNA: TGTGCCAGCGGGCGGGGTGGCTACGAGCAGTACTTC.